This T cell receptor (beta chain) was identified during a study of vaccination effects on CD4 cells after COVID-19. Sequencing in the ViraFEST assay came after antigen-specific CD4+ T cells had been expanded with viral peptide pools, which were used to stimulate PBMC. Investigators separated out CD4+ T cells once approximately 9 days of culture had passed. With around 10 ug/ml peptides and 9 to 10 IU/ml IL-2, 2 million or so PBMC per well were cultured. Germline-derived CDR1 and CDR2 are MGHRA and YSYEKL. CDR3 length: 16 residues. The V segment lost 1 base and the J segment 4 bases; nucleotides outside the gene matches: 6. As regards this clone: Its target is unknown.

The table came from immunoSEQ multiplex PCR; TCRdb's copy has only in-frame clones and leaves some out. This sample has approximately 15,000 clones, with 76% found just once. The source material was CD4+ T cells from PBMCs cultured with HCoV-229E spike peptides, sampled before COVID-19 vaccination. This TCR was sampled from a human donor who received a COVID-19 vaccine. The rearrangement links TRBV4-1 to TRBJ1-2; 10 bases fit TRBD1. CDR3 coding DNA: TGCGCCAGCAGCCAAGTGAAGACAGGGGGCCTCTATGGCTACACCTTC. Encoded protein: CASSQVKTGGLYGYTF.